Below, 14 T cell receptor beta chains from the same sample are listed, as sequenced in a study of shared clonotypes between healthy human individuals. TCRdb's table, derived via immunoSEQ multiplex PCR, lists solely in-frame clones and lacks some. The sample carries 2 million to 3 million clones, more than 85% recorded once. The sequenced material came from naive CD4+ T cells from PBMCs. This sample's subset: CD45RA+ positively selected. Source of these receptors: a man aged 18 to 29 in good health. Some clones in this sample may be carry-over from other donors' samples.

The rearrangement joins TRBV15 to TRBJ2-3, with TRBD2 identical over 9 bases. This CDR3 is built from 18 residues. Germline V lookup: CDR1 LNHNV, CDR2 YYDKDF (reference sequence). Trimming cost V 1 base and J 4 bases; bases outside gene matches: 12. The CDR3 is CATSRALLAGLSPDTQYF. DNA of the CDR3: TGTGCCACCAGCAGAGCCCTCCTAGCGGGATTGTCCCCAGATACGCAGTATTTT.

V and J are TRBV6-5 and TRBJ1-2, with TRBD1 as a possible D gene (5 bases). Deletions cut 6 bases from V and 4 bases from J, with 15 bases between. Germline assignment: CDR1 MNHEY and CDR2 SVGAGI. The length of the CDR3 is 14 residues. The chain's CDR3 is CASRKTGTGYGYTF. CDR3 DNA sequence: TGTGCCAGCAGGAAGACCGGGACTGGCTATGGCTACACCTTC.

This rearrangement joins TRBV27 to TRBJ1-1; D might be TRBD1 (6 bases). V lost 3 bases and J 5 bases, leaving 13 bases between the germline ends. The germline gives CDR1 MNHEY, CDR2 SMNVEV (reference sequence). CDR3 length equals 14 residues. The CDR3 here is CASSFRQGRTEAFF. CDR3 DNA: TGTGCCAGCAGTTTCCGGCAGGGGAGGACTGAAGCTTTCTTT.

V is TRBV7-8 and J is TRBJ2-2; 11 bases line up with TRBD2. The CDR3 sequence is 15 residues long. CDR1 SGHVS and CDR2 FQNEAQ come from the germline V gene. V was pared by 5 bases and J by 4 bases, with 3 bases of the junction left unmatched. CDR3 nucleotides: TGTGCCAGCAGCCCCACTAGCGGGAGCACCGGGGAGCTGTTTTTT. Translated, it gives CASSPTSGSTGELFF.

V usage is TRBV28 and J usage is TRBJ2-7; the D gene is possibly TRBD2 (5 bases). The CDR3 totals 16 residues. Germline CDR1 is MDHEN and CDR2 is SYDVKM. The V end lost 4 bases, the J end lost 7 bases, and 23 bases lay between the germline ends. This CDR3 is CASSSPRSGFTQEQYF. CDR3 nucleotides: TGTGCCAGCAGTTCACCAAGGTCGGGGTTTACGCAGGAGCAGTACTTC. Filled out from reference TRBV28 and TRBJ2-7, the complete variable domain reads DVKVTQSSRYLVKRTGEKVFLECVQDMDHENMFWYRQDPGLGLRLIYFSYDVKMKEKGDIPEGYSVSREKKERFSLILESASTNQTSMYLCASSSPRSGFTQEQYFGPGTRLTVT.

The chain uses TRBV29-1 and TRBJ2-4, with D possibly TRBD1 on 5 matching bases. The CDR3 loop spans 10 amino acids. The V gene lost 8 bases and the J gene lost 9 bases, with 11 bases spanning the gap. From germline, CDR1 is SQVTM and CDR2 ANQGSEA. The CDR3 region is CSRGATIQYF. The CDR3 nucleotides are TGCAGCCGTGGGGCGACCATTCAGTACTTC. Using reference TRBV29-1 and TRBJ2-4 for the parts outside the CDR3, the full variable domain is SAVISQKPSRDICQRGTSLTIQCQVDSQVTMMFWYRQQPGQSLTLIATANQGSEATYESGFVIDKFPISRPNLTFSTLTVSNMSPEDSSIYLCSRGATIQYFGAGTRLSVL.

This chain joins TRBV30 and TRBJ2-6; 9 bases are a match to TRBD1. The CDR3 contains 15 residues. Germline V lookup: CDR1 GTSNPN, CDR2 SVGIG (reference sequence). Trimming cost V 4 bases and J 2 bases; bases outside gene matches: 3. The CDR3 loop is CAWTRQGAGANVLTF. The CDR3 DNA is TGTGCCTGGACCCGACAGGGGGCTGGGGCCAACGTCCTGACTTTC.

Only one count was recorded for this clone. The chain joins TRBV7-3 to TRBJ1-5, with no clear D. V was shortened by 5 bases and J by 1 base, with 12 bases between the two germline ends. The CDR3 contains 15 residues. Germline values: CDR1 SGHTA, CDR2 FQGTGA. CDR3 sequence (DNA): TGTGCCAGCAGCAAGAGGGTTGTGAGCAATCAGCCCCAGCATTTT. Its protein is CASSKRVVSNQPQHF.

The gene calls are TRBV7-6 and TRBJ2-2; D is possibly TRBD1 or TRBD2 (5 bases each). Trimming took 5 bases from V and 3 from J, leaving 13 bases between them. Germline V lookup: CDR1 SGHVS, CDR2 FNYEAQ. The CDR3 has 15 amino acids. For the CDR3, the DNA is TGTGCCAGCAGCCCATATAGGGGACACACCGGGGAGCTGTTTTTT. Translated, it gives CASSPYRGHTGELFF.

The chain employs TRBV30 and TRBJ1-3; 7 nucleotides align to TRBD1. Trimming took 3 bases from V and 4 from J; bases not matched to a gene: 12. Germline V gene lookup returns CDR1 GTSNPN and CDR2 SVGIG (reference sequence). The CDR3 is made up of 16 amino acids. Written as DNA, the CDR3 is TGTGCCTGGAGAGTCAGGGGGAGCCCCTCCGGAAACACCATATATTTT. Amino acid sequence: CAWRVRGSPSGNTIYF.

The J gene is TRBJ1-1, the V gene TRBV7-6; D is unclear. V was cut by 5 bases and J by 1 base, with 11 bases left in between. The CDR3 length is 14 residues. CDR1 and CDR2 from the germline V gene are SGHVS and FNYEAQ. CDR3 coding DNA: TGTGCCAGCAGCAGACGGACGGGGAACACTGAAGCTTTCTTT. Protein: CASSRRTGNTEAFF. Combining the CDR3 with reference TRBV7-6 and TRBJ1-1 gives the whole variable domain GAGVSQSPRYKVTKRGQDVALRCDPISGHVSLYWYRQALGQGPEFLTYFNYEAQQDKSGLPNDRFSAERPEGSISTLTIQRTEQRDSAMYRCASSRRTGNTEAFFGQGTRLTVV.

The chain uses TRBV9 and TRBJ2-1, with 15 bases that match TRBD2. J was trimmed by 0 bases and V by 3 bases; bases with no gene match: 7. The CDR3 extends over 19 amino acids. In germline, CDR1 is SGDLS, CDR2 YYNGEE. The CDR3 nucleotides are TGTGCCAGCAGCGAGGGAGGACTAGCGGGAGGGGCCTCCTACAATGAGCAGTTCTTC. It translates to CASSEGGLAGGASYNEQFF.

V is TRBV5-1 and J is TRBJ2-5, with TRBD2 as a possible D gene (6 bases). CDR1 SGHRS and CDR2 YFSETQ come from the germline V gene. V was cut by 1 base and J by 4 bases, with 11 bases left in between. The CDR3 sequence is 14 residues long. The CDR3 loop reads CASSLRGIPETQYF. The CDR3 DNA follows: TGCGCCAGCAGCTTGCGGGGGATTCCAGAGACCCAGTACTTC.

The genes are TRBV23-1 and TRBJ2-3; D gene uncertain. TRBV23-1 is treated as an ORF (open reading frame) with a function not yet certain. This CDR3 is 12 amino acids long. The V end was cut by 6 bases, the J end by 6 bases, with 10 bases between. The CDR3 protein is CASSSSSDTQYF. The CDR3 nucleotides are TGCGCCAGCAGCTCGAGTTCTGATACGCAGTATTTT.